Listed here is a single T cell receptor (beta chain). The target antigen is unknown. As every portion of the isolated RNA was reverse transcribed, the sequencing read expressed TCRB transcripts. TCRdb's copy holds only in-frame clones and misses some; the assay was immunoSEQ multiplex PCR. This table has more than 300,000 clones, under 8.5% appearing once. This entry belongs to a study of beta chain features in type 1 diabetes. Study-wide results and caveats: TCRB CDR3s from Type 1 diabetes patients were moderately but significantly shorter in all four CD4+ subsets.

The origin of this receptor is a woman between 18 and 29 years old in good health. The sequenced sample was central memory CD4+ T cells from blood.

CDR3 in amino acids: CASSPPFTSGGEQFF. The CDR3 coding sequence is TGTGCCAGCAGTCCTCCATTCACTAGCGGCGGTGAGCAGTTCTTC. This sequence joins TRBV28 and TRBJ2-1; 8 bases match TRBD2. The CDR3 is made up of 15 amino acids. Germline values: CDR1 MDHEN, CDR2 SYDVKM. Trimming at V came to 5 bases and at J to 9 bases, leaving 12 bases not matched to a gene. The full variable domain, with the rest looked up from reference TRBV28 and TRBJ2-1, is DVKVTQSSRYLVKRTGEKVFLECVQDMDHENMFWYRQDPGLGLRLIYFSYDVKMKEKGDIPEGYSVSREKKERFSLILESASTNQTSMYLCASSPPFTSGGEQFFGPGTRLTVL.